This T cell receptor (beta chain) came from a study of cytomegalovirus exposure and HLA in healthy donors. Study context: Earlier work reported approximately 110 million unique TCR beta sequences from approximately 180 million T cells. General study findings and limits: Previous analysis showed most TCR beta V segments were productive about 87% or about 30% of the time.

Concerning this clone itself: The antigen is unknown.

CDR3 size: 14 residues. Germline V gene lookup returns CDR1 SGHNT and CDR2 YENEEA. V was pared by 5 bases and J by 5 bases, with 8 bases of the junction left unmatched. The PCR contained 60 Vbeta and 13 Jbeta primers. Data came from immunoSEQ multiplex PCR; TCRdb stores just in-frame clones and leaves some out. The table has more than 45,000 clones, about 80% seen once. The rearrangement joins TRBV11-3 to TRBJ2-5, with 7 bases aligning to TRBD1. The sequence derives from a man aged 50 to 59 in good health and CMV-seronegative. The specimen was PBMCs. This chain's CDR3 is CASSTRQGDETQYF. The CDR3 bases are TGTGCCAGCAGCACCAGACAGGGTGACGAGACCCAGTACTTC. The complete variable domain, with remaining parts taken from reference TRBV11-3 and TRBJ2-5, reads EAGVVQSPRYKIIEKKQPVAFWCNPISGHNTLYWYLQNLGQGPELLIRYENEEAVDDSQLPKDRFSAERLKGVDSTLKIQPAELGDSAVYLCASSTRQGDETQYFGPGTRLLVL.